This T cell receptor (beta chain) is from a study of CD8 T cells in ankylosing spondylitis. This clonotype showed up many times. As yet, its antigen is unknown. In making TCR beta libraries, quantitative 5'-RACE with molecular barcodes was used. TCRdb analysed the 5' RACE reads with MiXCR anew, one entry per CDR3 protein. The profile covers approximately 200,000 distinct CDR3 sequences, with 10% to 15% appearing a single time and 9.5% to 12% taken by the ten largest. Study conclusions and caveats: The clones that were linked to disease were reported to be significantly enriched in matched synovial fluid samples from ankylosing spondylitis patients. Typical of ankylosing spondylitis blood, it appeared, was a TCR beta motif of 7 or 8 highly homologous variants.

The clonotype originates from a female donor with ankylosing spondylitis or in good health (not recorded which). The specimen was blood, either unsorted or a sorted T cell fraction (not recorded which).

The chain's CDR3 is CASSPPLGANTEAFF. DNA for the CDR3: TGTGCCAGCTCACCCCCGCTAGGGGCGAACACTGAAGCTTTCTTT. The V gene is TRBV18, the J gene TRBJ1-1; D possibly corresponds to TRBD1 (5 bases). The ends were cut back, 3 bases at V and 1 base at J, with 12 bases in the middle. The CDR3 is made up of 15 amino acids. CDR1 KGHSH and CDR2 LQKENI come from the germline V gene.